These T cell receptor beta chains were read from a single sample in a study of T cell responses to AZD1222 COVID-19 vaccine. The protocol was immunoSEQ multiplex PCR, while the TCRdb copy is restricted to in-frame clones and leaves out a portion. The sample records about 120,000 clones, 85% to 90% being singletons. The sample was peripheral blood, taken on day 0 of AZD1222 vaccination. The origin of the receptors is an adult in good health. Each CDR3 is given with its conserved first and last residue. The D gene is left open where the match is weak. Clone size appears in some rows only: once, few, many, or a class for an expanded clone.

j_gene,abundance,d_gene,v_gene,CDR3nt,CDR3aa
TRBJ2-1,NA,NA,TRBV5-8,TGTGCCAGCAGCCAGAGAACAGGGCTTAGCTCCTACAATGAGCAGTTCTTC,CASSQRTGLSSYNEQFF
TRBJ1-6,NA,NA,TRBV7-9,TGTGCCAGCAGCTTAGCCTCAGGGAGCTCCTATAATTCACCCCTCCACTTT,CASSLASGSSYNSPLHF
TRBJ2-5,NA,TRBD2,TRBV14,TGTGCCAGCAGCCCCCTCCTGCGGGGGACCCAAGAGACCCAGTACTTC,CASSPLLRGTQETQYF
TRBJ2-7,NA,NA,TRBV10-3,TGTGCCATCAGGCCAACCTCGGAGGGCGAGCAGTACTTC,CAIRPTSEGEQYF
TRBJ1-2,NA,NA,TRBV5-5,TGTGCCAGCAGCTTGTTCTTGCTAGCCGCTACGGGGGGCTACACCTTC,CASSLFLLAATGGYTF
TRBJ2-7,NA,TRBD1,TRBV6-5,TGTGCCAGCAGTTACTCGACACTGGACAGGGGCTACGAGCAGTACTTC,CASSYSTLDRGYEQYF
TRBJ1-2,NA,NA,TRBV3-1/TRBV3-2,TGTGCCAGCAGCCATGGGACGCCCCGGGACTATGGCTACACCTTC,CASSHGTPRDYGYTF
TRBJ1-2,NA,TRBD1,TRBV29-1,TGCAGCGTTGAGGAAAGGGACAGAAACTATGGCTACACCTTC,CSVEERDRNYGYTF
TRBJ1-4,NA,NA,TRBV6-5,TGTGCCAGCAGAGCCCCCGGACGGTCAGAAAAACTGTTTTTT,CASRAPGRSEKLFF
TRBJ1-5,NA,NA,TRBV6-1,TGTGCCAGCAGTCAAGCAACACCGGGACGGGCCCAGCATTTT,CASSQATPGRAQHF
TRBJ2-7,NA,TRBD2,TRBV5-5,TGTGCCAGCAGCTTGGGACTAGCGGGGCCCTACGAGCAGTACTTC,CASSLGLAGPYEQYF
TRBJ2-5,few,NA,TRBV29-1,TGCAGCGTAGGGGAGCCGCAAGAGACCCAGTACTTC,CSVGEPQETQYF
TRBJ2-2,once,TRBD1,TRBV18,TGTGCCAGCTCGCAAGGACAGGGGCCGAACACCGGGGAGCTGTTTTTT,CASSQGQGPNTGELFF
TRBJ1-1,NA,TRBD1,TRBV7-9,TGTGCCAGCAGCGCGGAAGGGGGCCGAGTTTTATACACTGAAGCTTTCTTT,CASSAEGGRVLYTEAFF
TRBJ1-1,NA,TRBD1,TRBV5-6,TGTGCCAGCAGGGGGGAGGGACAGGGTCCTGGAGCTTTCTTT,CASRGEGQGPGAFF
TRBJ1-6,NA,TRBD1,TRBV6-2/TRBV6-3,TGTGCCAGCAGCCAGGGACAGGATAATTCACCCCTCCACTTT,CASSQGQDNSPLHF
TRBJ2-3,once,NA,TRBV6-5,TGTGCCAGCATGTCGTCCGGGGCTACGCAGTATTTT,CASMSSGATQYF
TRBJ1-2,few,NA,TRBV13,TGTGCCAGCAGCGGGGCCGGTATTAACTATGGCTACACCTTC,CASSGAGINYGYTF
TRBJ1-1,NA,TRBD1,TRBV6-5,TGTGCCAGCAGTTTAGCCGGGGACAGGGTCACTGAAGCTTTCTTT,CASSLAGDRVTEAFF
TRBJ2-5,NA,NA,TRBV18,TGTGCCAGCTCACCCTTCACAGGACAAGAGACCCAGTACTTC,CASSPFTGQETQYF
TRBJ1-4,NA,NA,TRBV4-1,TGCGCCAGCAGCCAAGTCGGACCGGTAAATGAAAAACTGTTTTTT,CASSQVGPVNEKLFF
TRBJ2-1,NA,TRBD2,TRBV5-1,TGCGCCAGCAGCTTACCTAGCGGGGGGGCGCAATACAATGAGCAGTTCTTC,CASSLPSGGAQYNEQFF
TRBJ2-1,NA,TRBD1,TRBV5-1,TGCGCCAGCAGCTCGACAGGGGAGGCTGAGCAGTTCTTC,CASSSTGEAEQFF
TRBJ2-3,NA,NA,TRBV27,TGTGCCAGCAAAGTTCGTCGTCCGGAAGCGAGCACAGATACGCAGTATTTT,CASKVRRPEASTDTQYF
TRBJ1-4,NA,TRBD1,TRBV14,TGTGCCAGCAGCCAAGTGGTCCCAGGGGGTATTGAAAAACTGTTTTTT,CASSQVVPGGIEKLFF
TRBJ1-1,NA,NA,TRBV12-3/TRBV12-4,TGTGCCAGCAGTTTAGAGGTAGGAGAAGCTTTCTTT,CASSLEVGEAFF
TRBJ2-1,NA,TRBD1,TRBV19,TGTGCCAGTATGAGGGACAGGGATTGGGGTGAGCAGTTCTTC,CASMRDRDWGEQFF
TRBJ2-7,NA,NA,TRBV7-2,TGTGCCAGCAGCCAATCGGGGGCAGGGGTATACGAGCAGTACTTC,CASSQSGAGVYEQYF
TRBJ2-5,NA,NA,TRBV6-2/TRBV6-3,TGTGCCAGCAGTTCCCTGACCGGTTGGCGGGAGACCCAGTACTTC,CASSSLTGWRETQYF
TRBJ1-6,once,TRBD1,TRBV5-1,TGCGCCAGCAGCTTACAGGGGGGGAATTCACCCCTCCACTTT,CASSLQGGNSPLHF
TRBJ1-2,NA,TRBD1,TRBV5-4,TGTGCCAGCAGCGCGGACAGGGGAAATGGAGGCTACACCTTC,CASSADRGNGGYTF
TRBJ1-4,NA,TRBD1,TRBV2,TGTGCCAGCAGTGAACAGGGGGCAGGTGAAAAACTGTTTTTT,CASSEQGAGEKLFF
TRBJ1-6,few,TRBD1,TRBV18,TGTGCCAGCTCGCGGGACAGGGTTAATTCACCCCTCCACTTT,CASSRDRVNSPLHF
TRBJ1-6,NA,NA,TRBV4-2,TGTGCCAGCAGCCAAGAGCCGACAGAAGGGTCACCCCTCCACTTT,CASSQEPTEGSPLHF